The 16 T cell receptor beta chains presented below share a single source sample, sequenced in a study of T cell responses to AZD1222 COVID-19 vaccine. Repertoires were generated with immunoSEQ multiplex PCR, while TCRdb's copy carries only in-frame clones and drops some. The sample includes 150,000 to 190,000 clones, more than 90% of them seen just once. The specimen comprised peripheral blood, sampled 28 days after the second AZD1222 dose. The receptors were gathered from an adult who received the AZD1222 COVID-19 vaccine.

J is TRBJ1-1 and V is TRBV6-5; D is unclear. The CDR3 consists of 11 residues. Trimming shortened V by 6 bases and J by 11 bases, and 13 bases separated the two germline ends. Germline lookup yields CDR1 MNHEY and CDR2 SVGAGI. CDR3 in amino acids: CASRTPRVAFF. As DNA, the CDR3 is TGTGCCAGCAGGACGCCACGAGTGGCTTTCTTT.

This chain joins TRBV23-1 and TRBJ1-4; D is possibly TRBD1 (6 bases). TRBV23-1 is placed among ORFs of uncertain function. Trimming cost V 2 bases and J 0 bases, with 19 bases left between them. This CDR3 comprises 19 residues. CDR3 region: CASSQRGRGHLTTNEKLFF. CDR3 in DNA: TGCGCCAGCAGTCAAAGGGGGAGGGGTCATCTCACAACTAATGAAAAACTGTTTTTT.

V is TRBV28 and J is TRBJ1-2, with 9 bases fitting TRBD1. The germline V gene encodes CDR1 MDHEN and CDR2 SYDVKM. V shed 6 bases and J 2 bases; nucleotides not matched to a gene: 13. This CDR3 comprises 17 residues. For the CDR3, the DNA is TGTGCCAGCAGGGTCGGGACAGGGTATCTTGAGAACTATGGCTACACCTTC. As protein: CASRVGTGYLENYGYTF.

The rearrangement uses TRBV5-4 and TRBJ2-1, with 10 bases fitting TRBD2. The CDR3 is 20 residues long. The germline CDR1 and CDR2 sequences are SGHNT and YYREEE (reference sequence). J was trimmed by 2 bases and V by 0 bases; bases with no gene match: 14. CDR3 coding DNA: TGTGCCAGCAGCTTGGGATTCTGGGAGCGGGGGGGCCGCACCTACAATGAGCAGTTCTTC. Protein: CASSLGFWERGGRTYNEQFF.

The J gene is TRBJ1-1, the V gene TRBV27, with unresolved D. Germline loops: CDR1 MNHEY, CDR2 SMNVEV (reference sequence). V was trimmed by 5 bases and J by 0 bases, leaving 13 bases between them. CDR3 size: 15 residues. CDR3 sequence (DNA): TGTGCCAGCAGTCCTCGGGAAGTCGTGAACACTGAAGCTTTCTTT. This translates into CASSPREVVNTEAFF.

The chain is built from TRBV24-1 and TRBJ2-1; D may match TRBD1 or TRBD2 (6 bases each). The V end lost 6 bases, the J end lost 0 bases, and 8 bases lay between the germline ends. Germline assignment: CDR1 KGHDR and CDR2 SFDVKD. This CDR3 comprises 14 residues. CDR3 sequence reads: CATSKGGSYNEQFF. CDR3 bases: TGTGCCACCAGTAAGGGGGGCTCCTACAATGAGCAGTTCTTC.

V gene TRBV7-9 combines with J gene TRBJ2-3; D may be TRBD2 (6 bases). The CDR3 is made up of 16 amino acids. V was cut by 4 bases and J by 5 bases, with 19 bases left in between. Germline V gene sequence: CDR1 SEHNR, CDR2 FQNEAQ (reference sequence). CDR3 residues: CASSSSSSVQGDTQYF. CDR3 in DNA: TGTGCCAGCAGCTCGTCCTCTAGCGTTCAGGGAGATACGCAGTATTTT.

The CDR3 DNA sequence: TGTGCCAGCAGCAAACATCAGGGAGAACGATGGGAAAGGCAGTACTTC. This translates into CASSKHQGERWERQYF. V and J are TRBV28 and TRBJ2-7, with D possibly called TRBD1 or TRBD2 (5 bases each). The CDR3 runs 16 residues. Trimming left V 6 bases short and J 9 bases short, with 27 bases between. The germline V gene has CDR1 MDHEN and CDR2 SYDVKM.

The rearrangement uses TRBV7-2 and TRBJ1-1; 8 bases are a match to TRBD1. CDR3 length: 14 amino acids. With 4 bases clipped from V and 1 base from J, the junction kept 2 bases outside the gene matches. CDR1 and CDR2 from the germline V gene are SGHTA and FQGNSA. The CDR3 region has the DNA TGTGCCAGCAGCTCAGGACAGGGGAACACTGAAGCTTTCTTT. Amino acid sequence: CASSSGQGNTEAFF.

The rearrangement uses TRBV6-5 and TRBJ1-1, with 7 bases lining up with TRBD1. This CDR3 region has 15 residues. Germline assignment: CDR1 MNHEY and CDR2 SVGAGI. J lost 0 bases, V lost 2 bases, and 3 bases had no gene match. DNA for the CDR3: TGTGCCAGCAGTTACAGGGACAGCCTGAACACTGAAGCTTTCTTT. Protein: CASSYRDSLNTEAFF.

The chain uses TRBV25-1 and TRBJ2-5; TRBD2 agrees at 7 bases. Unmatched junction bases numbered 7, after V lost 7 bases and J lost 5 bases. Germline CDR1 MGHDK, CDR2 SYGVNS. This CDR3 is 13 amino acids long. The CDR3 sequence is CASKRGVWETQYF. Here the CDR3 DNA reads TGTGCCAGCAAGCGGGGAGTGTGGGAGACCCAGTACTTC.

The chain uses TRBV6-2 or TRBV6-3 and TRBJ2-6, with D unresolved. The CDR3 sequence is 15 residues long. The germline V and J ends were trimmed by 0 bases and 0 bases, with 3 bases remaining between them. CDR1 is MNHEY and CDR2 is SVGEGT in the germline V gene. Here the CDR3 reads CASSYSLSGANVLTF. The DNA of the CDR3 is TGTGCCAGCAGTTACTCCCTCTCTGGGGCCAACGTCCTGACTTTC.

The table lists this clone with a count of one. The V and J genes are TRBV19 and TRBJ1-2; TRBD1 matches at 7 bases. CDR1 and CDR2 from the germline V gene are LNHDA and SQIVND (reference sequence). The CDR3 sequence is 15 residues long. With 6 bases clipped from V and 4 bases from J, the junction kept 11 bases outside the gene matches. For the CDR3, the DNA is TGTGCCAGTAGAGAATACAGGGGTCTATTCTATGGCTACACCTTC. It codes for CASREYRGLFYGYTF.

The chain couples TRBV19 to TRBJ1-2; D remains ambiguous. Per the germline V gene, CDR1 is LNHDA and CDR2 is SQIVND (reference sequence). This CDR3 is 12 amino acids long. Trimming took off 3 bases at V and 8 bases at J, with 10 bases between the two ends. The CDR3 DNA reads TGTGCCAGTAGTATCTCCTCTTGGGGCTACACCTTC. The encoded protein is CASSISSWGYTF.

The chain links TRBV7-2 to TRBJ1-2, with 8 bases matching TRBD1. The CDR3 totals 16 residues. Trimming cost V 0 bases and J 2 bases; bases outside gene matches: 5. From germline, CDR1 is SGHTA and CDR2 FQGNSA. Here the CDR3 reads CASSLARQGTNYGYTF. In DNA form, the CDR3 reads TGTGCCAGCAGCTTAGCTCGACAGGGGACGAACTATGGCTACACCTTC.

This clone was recorded a few times. The V call is TRBV6-2 or TRBV6-3, the J call TRBJ2-7; D possibly uses TRBD1 or TRBD2 (6 bases each). The CDR3 runs 14 residues. V dropped 1 base and J dropped 2 bases, with 9 bases sitting between them. The germline gives CDR1 MNHEY, CDR2 SVGEGT. CDR3 in DNA: TGTGCCAGCAGTTACTTGGGGGGCCCCTACGAGCAGTACTTC. The encoded protein is CASSYLGGPYEQYF.